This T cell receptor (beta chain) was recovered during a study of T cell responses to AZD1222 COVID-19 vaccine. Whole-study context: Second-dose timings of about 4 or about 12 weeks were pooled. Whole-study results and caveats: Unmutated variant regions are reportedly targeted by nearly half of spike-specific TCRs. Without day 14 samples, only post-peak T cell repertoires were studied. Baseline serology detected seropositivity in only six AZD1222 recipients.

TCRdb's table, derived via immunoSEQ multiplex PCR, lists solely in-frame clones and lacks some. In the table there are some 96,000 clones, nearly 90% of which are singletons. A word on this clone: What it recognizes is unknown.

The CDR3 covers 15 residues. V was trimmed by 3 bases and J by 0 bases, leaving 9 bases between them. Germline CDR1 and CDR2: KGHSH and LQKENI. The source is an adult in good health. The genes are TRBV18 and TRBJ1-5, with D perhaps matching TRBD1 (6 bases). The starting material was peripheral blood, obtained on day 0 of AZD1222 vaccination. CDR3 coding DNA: TGTGCCAGCTCACCCGGGACAAATAGCAATCAGCCCCAGCATTTT. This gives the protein CASSPGTNSNQPQHF.